Given below is one T cell receptor beta chain in context. Its antigen is not identified. The CDR3 is 15 residues long. CDR1 is MNHNS, CDR2 SASEGT, per germline. Trimming removed 5 bases at V and 14 bases at J, with 24 bases between. Fresh-frozen tumor tissue and more than two years of survival data were available for all. Isocitrate dehydrogenase mutation was absent in all glioblastoma patients. The data stem from a study of glioma-infiltrating T cells after dendritic cell vaccination. Primers: 60 V beta forward and 13 J beta reverse. The data were produced by immunoSEQ multiplex PCR, yet TCRdb's version contains in-frame clones alone and is incomplete. The repertoire holds roughly 80,000 clones, with 85% to 90% as singletons. Study-level findings and limits: The cohort had few patients with full blood and tumor sets.

This TCR came from a human donor with glioblastoma. This specimen was blood, taken before dendritic cell vaccination. This chain joins TRBV6-1 and TRBJ1-4; D may be TRBD1 (6 bases). In DNA, the CDR3 is TGTGCCAGCAGTCCACCGGGACAAGAATTTATTGGGCTGTTTTTT. Encoded protein: CASSPPGQEFIGLFF.